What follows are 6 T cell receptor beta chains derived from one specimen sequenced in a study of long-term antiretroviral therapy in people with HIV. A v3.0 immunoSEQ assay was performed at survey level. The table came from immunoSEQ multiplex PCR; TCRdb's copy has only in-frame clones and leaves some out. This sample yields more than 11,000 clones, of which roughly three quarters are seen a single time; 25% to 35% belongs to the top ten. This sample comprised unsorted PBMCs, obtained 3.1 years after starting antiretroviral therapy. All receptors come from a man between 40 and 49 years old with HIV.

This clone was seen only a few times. The CDR3 region has the DNA TGTGCCAGTAGTCCCCATGAGGGCTGGGCTAATCAGCCCCAGCATTTT. Protein product: CASSPHEGWANQPQHF. This rearrangement joins TRBV19 to TRBJ1-5; D call uncertain. The CDR3 runs to 16 residues. V dropped 5 bases and J dropped 4 bases, with 18 bases sitting between them. CDR1 is LNHDA and CDR2 is SQIVND in the germline V gene (reference sequence).

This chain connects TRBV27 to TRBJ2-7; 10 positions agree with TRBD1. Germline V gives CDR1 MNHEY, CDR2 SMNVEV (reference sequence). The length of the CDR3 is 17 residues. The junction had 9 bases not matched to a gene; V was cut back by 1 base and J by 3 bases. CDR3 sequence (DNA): TGTGCCAGCAGTTTATACGGCCCCGGGACAGGGGTCTACGAGCAGTACTTC. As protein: CASSLYGPGTGVYEQYF.

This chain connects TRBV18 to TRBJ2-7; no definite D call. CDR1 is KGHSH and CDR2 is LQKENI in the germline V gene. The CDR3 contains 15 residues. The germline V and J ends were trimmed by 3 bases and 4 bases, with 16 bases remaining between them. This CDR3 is CASSPAAPSDYEQYF. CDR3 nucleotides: TGTGCCAGCTCACCTGCCGCTCCCTCCGATTACGAGCAGTACTTC.

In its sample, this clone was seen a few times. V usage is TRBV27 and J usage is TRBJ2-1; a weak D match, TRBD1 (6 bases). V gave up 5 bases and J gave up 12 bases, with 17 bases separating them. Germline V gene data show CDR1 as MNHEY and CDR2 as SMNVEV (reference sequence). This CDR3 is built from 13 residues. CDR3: CASSASTGWGQFF. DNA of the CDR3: TGTGCCAGCAGTGCATCTACAGGGTGGGGGCAGTTCTTC.

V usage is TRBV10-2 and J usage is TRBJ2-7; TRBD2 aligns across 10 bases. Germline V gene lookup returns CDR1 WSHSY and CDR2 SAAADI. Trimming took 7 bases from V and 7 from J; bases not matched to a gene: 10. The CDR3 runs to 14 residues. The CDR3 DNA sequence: TGCGCCAGCACCCAAGCGGGGGGGCCCAATGAGCAGTACTTC. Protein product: CASTQAGGPNEQYF.

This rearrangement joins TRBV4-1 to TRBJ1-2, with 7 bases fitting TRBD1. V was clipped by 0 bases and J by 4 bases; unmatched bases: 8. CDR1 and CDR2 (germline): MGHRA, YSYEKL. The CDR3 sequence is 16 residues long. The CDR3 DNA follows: TGCGCCAGCAGCCAAGATATCGGGACAGATTTCTATGGCTACACCTTC. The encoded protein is CASSQDIGTDFYGYTF.